This T cell receptor (beta chain) was obtained from a study of T cells in narcolepsy listed by TCRdb under 2018. About the full investigation: The study enrolled patients with narcolepsy type 1 or type 2 (NT1, NT2) together with healthy control donors. Autoreactive T cells targeting hypocretin neuron self-antigens (hypocretin, TRIB2) were sought in narcolepsy patients, and TCR Vbeta sequencing was used to track clonotypes in blood and CSF.

Receptors were amplified or captured by the immunoSEQ multiplex PCR assay. This immuneACCESS table, as held by TCRdb, lists in-frame sequences with V and J called but not all clones. Of the missing ones, under half trace to an unresolved V gene in checked studies; the others have no known cause. This sample is represented by tens of thousands of clones; more than 80% of them were singletons. Together, the top ten hold roughly 1.3% of the sample. As regards this clone: It has no known antigen specificity. The input lacks base qualities; no much larger clone sits a single base away.

Broader findings and caveats from the paper: Patients and controls had similar numbers of sequenced blood memory CD4+ clonotypes, with averages of around 40,000 in patients and 30,000 to 35,000 in controls. Plots that compared CSF and blood CD4+ T cell clonotypes from the same patient highlighted HCRT-specific and TRIB2-specific autoreactive clonotypes. According to the report, autoreactive clonotypes were detected serially in the blood of the same patients and of different patients, but not in healthy controls. No sequences matching autoreactive T cell clones were contained in some blood memory CD4+ repertoires from patients and controls.

From its cysteine to its phenylalanine, the CDR3 spans 15 amino acids. The entry retains the CDR3 DNA only, 45 bases that are in frame from base 1. The germline V gene (reference sequence) gives CDR1 as LNHDA and CDR2 as SQIVND. V loses 7 bases of germline sequence and J loses 4 bases, and the interval between the two ends is 19 bases. For TCR Vbeta sequencing, memory CD4+ T cells were sorted ex vivo from the peripheral blood of both healthy controls and narcolepsy patients. This TCR derives from a human donor with narcolepsy. Sequencing was done on a sample of CD45RA- memory CD4+ T cells from PBMCs. The intended sense of this specimen's cell subset or site label: memory T cells sorted ex vivo from peripheral blood. The sequence links TRBV19 to TRBJ2-5; the D assignment is uncertain and may be TRBD1 or TRBD2, with 5 bases supporting each. The nucleotide sequence reads as follows: TGTGCCAGTACCACCCTGGGTCAGGGAGCAGAGACCCAGTACTTC. It encodes CASTTLGQGAETQYF.